Below, 4 T cell receptor beta chains from the same sample are listed, as sequenced in a study of PD-1 blockade in classical Hodgkin lymphoma. Generated by immunoSEQ multiplex PCR, the TCRdb table keeps only in-frame clones and is missing some. The sample records about 27,000 clones, about 78% being singletons. With no exception, relapse followed autologous stem cell transplantation in all patients, and brentuximab vedotin exposure varied. Sequencing was performed on peripheral blood mononuclear cells (PBMCs), taken before the second cycle of nivolumab. Receptor source: a human donor with classical Hodgkin lymphoma.

This clone has more than one count but fewer than ten. For the CDR3, the DNA is TGTGCCAGCAGCCCGTCAACGAAAGCTTTCTTT. This sequence encodes CASSPSTKAFF. The chain combines TRBV7-9 with TRBJ1-1; D not certain. The CDR3 spans 11 residues. CDR1 is SEHNR, CDR2 FQNEAQ, per germline (reference sequence). V was pared by 5 bases and J by 9 bases, with 10 bases between.

The rearrangement links TRBV10-3 to TRBJ1-1; D not certain. Trimming left V 8 bases short and J 2 bases short, with 9 bases between. The CDR3 extends over 12 amino acids. Germline values: CDR1 ENHRY, CDR2 SYGVKD. CDR3 protein: CAIGSPNTEAFF. CDR3 bases: TGTGCCATCGGCTCACCTAACACTGAAGCTTTCTTT.

This clone was picked up one time. The genes are TRBV7-9 and TRBJ1-2; no reliable D call. This CDR3 is 13 amino acids long. V was shortened by 4 bases and J by 4 bases, with 10 bases between the two germline ends. The germline V gene encodes CDR1 SEHNR and CDR2 FQNEAQ (reference sequence). CDR3 nucleotide sequence: TGTGCCAGCAGCTCCGATATGGGCTATGGCTACACCTTC. The encoded protein is CASSSDMGYGYTF.

This clone showed up just a few times. The CDR3 spells CASSLTSNTEAFF. The CDR3 coding sequence is TGTGCCAGCAGTCTTACATCGAACACTGAAGCTTTCTTT. The rearrangement joins TRBV28 to TRBJ1-1; no definite D call. Germline CDR1 is MDHEN and CDR2 is SYDVKM. The CDR3 is made up of 13 amino acids. The V end lost 5 bases, the J end lost 1 base, and 8 bases lay between the germline ends. Together with reference TRBV28 and TRBJ1-1, the CDR3 gives the full variable domain: DVKVTQSSRYLVKRTGEKVFLECVQDMDHENMFWYRQDPGLGLRLIYFSYDVKMKEKGDIPEGYSVSREKKERFSLILESASTNQTSMYLCASSLTSNTEAFFGQGTRLTVV.